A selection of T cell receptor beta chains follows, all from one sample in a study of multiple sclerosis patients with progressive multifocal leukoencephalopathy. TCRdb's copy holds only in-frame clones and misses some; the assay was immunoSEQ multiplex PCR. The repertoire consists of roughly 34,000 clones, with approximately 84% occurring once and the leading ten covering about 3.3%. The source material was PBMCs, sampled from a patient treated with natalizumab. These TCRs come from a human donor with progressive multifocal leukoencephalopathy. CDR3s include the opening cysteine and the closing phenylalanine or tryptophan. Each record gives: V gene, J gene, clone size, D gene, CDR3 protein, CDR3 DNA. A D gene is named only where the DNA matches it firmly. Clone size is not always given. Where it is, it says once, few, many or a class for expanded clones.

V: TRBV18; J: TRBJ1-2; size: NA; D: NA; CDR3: CASSLVSTNYGYTF; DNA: TGTGCCAGCTCACTCGTATCAACTAACTATGGCTACACCTTC
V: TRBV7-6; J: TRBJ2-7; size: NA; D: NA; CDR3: CASSLEKGATYEQYF; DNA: TGTGCCAGCAGCTTAGAGAAGGGCGCCACCTACGAGCAGTACTTC
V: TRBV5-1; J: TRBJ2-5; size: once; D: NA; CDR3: CASSFSSPQETQYF; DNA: TGCGCCAGCAGCTTTTCCTCCCCTCAAGAGACCCAGTACTTC
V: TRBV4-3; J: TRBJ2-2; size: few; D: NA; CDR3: CASSPFGGTNTGELFF; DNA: TGCGCCAGCAGCCCATTTGGGGGGACAAACACCGGGGAGCTGTTTTTT
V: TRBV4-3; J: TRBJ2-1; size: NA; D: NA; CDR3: CASSQELAAYYNEQFF; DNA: TGCGCCAGCAGCCAAGAACTCGCGGCCTATTACAATGAGCAGTTCTTC
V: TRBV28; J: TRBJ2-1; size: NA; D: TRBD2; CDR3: CASSLSSSGDNEQFF; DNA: TGTGCCAGCAGTTTATCGTCTAGCGGTGACAATGAGCAGTTCTTC
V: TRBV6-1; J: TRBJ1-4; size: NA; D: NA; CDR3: CASSESVSRNPNEKLFF; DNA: TGTGCCAGCAGTGAATCGGTATCCCGGAATCCTAATGAAAAACTGTTTTTT
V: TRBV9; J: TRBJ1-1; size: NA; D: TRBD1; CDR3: CASSVDQGDTEAFF; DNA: TGTGCCAGCAGCGTAGATCAGGGGGACACTGAAGCTTTCTTT
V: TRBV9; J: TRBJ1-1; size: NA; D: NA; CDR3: CASSVELNTEAFF; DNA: TGTGCCAGCAGCGTAGAGCTGAACACTGAAGCTTTCTTT
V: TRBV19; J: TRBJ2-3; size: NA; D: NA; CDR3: CASKVTSSHTDTQYF; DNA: TGTGCCAGTAAGGTGACTAGTTCCCACACAGATACGCAGTATTTT
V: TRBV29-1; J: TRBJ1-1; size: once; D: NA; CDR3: CSVGGRVHQEAFF; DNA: TGCAGCGTGGGGGGCAGGGTTCACCAAGAAGCTTTCTTT
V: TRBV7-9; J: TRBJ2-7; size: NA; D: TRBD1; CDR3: CASSLQGASSYEQYF; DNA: TGTGCCAGCAGCTTGCAGGGGGCTAGCTCCTACGAGCAGTACTTC
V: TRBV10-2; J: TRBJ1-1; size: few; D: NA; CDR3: CASSFETEAFF; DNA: TGCGCCAGCAGTTTCGAAACTGAAGCTTTCTTT
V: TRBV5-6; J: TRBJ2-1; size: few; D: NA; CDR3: CASSLSEYEQFF; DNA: TGTGCCAGCAGCTTGTCGGAATATGAGCAGTTCTTC
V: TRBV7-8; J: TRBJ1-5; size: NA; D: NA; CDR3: CATYQPQHF; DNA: TGCGCCACTTATCAGCCCCAGCATTTT
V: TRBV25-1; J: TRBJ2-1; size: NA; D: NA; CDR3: CASSEWGESDEQFF; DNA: TGTGCCAGCAGTGAATGGGGGGAGTCGGATGAGCAGTTCTTC
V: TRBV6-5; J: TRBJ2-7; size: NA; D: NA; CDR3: CASSSKRLRPYEQYF; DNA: TGTGCCAGCAGTTCCAAAAGACTGCGGCCCTACGAGCAGTACTTC
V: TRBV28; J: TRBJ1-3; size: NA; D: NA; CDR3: CASSYRIPSGNTIYF; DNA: TGTGCCAGCAGTTACAGAATCCCTTCTGGAAACACCATATATTTT
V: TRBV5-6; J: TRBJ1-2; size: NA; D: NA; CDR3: CASSFGQAYGYTF; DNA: TGTGCCAGCAGCTTTGGGCAGGCGTATGGCTACACCTTC
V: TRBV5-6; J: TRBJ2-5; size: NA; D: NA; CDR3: CASSLVLGGSYQETQYF; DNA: TGTGCCAGCAGCTTAGTTCTGGGAGGATCGTACCAAGAGACCCAGTACTTC
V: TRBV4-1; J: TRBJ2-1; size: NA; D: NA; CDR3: CASSQDQGRPSNEQFF; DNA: TGCGCCAGCAGCCAAGATCAAGGTAGACCCTCGAATGAGCAGTTCTTC
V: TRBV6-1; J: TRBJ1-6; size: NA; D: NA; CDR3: CASRRGYPPLHF; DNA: TGTGCCAGCAGGCGGGGTTATCCACCCCTCCACTTT
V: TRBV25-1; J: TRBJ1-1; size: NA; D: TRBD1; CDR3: CASSGEGARAFF; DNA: TGTGCCAGCAGTGGGGAGGGGGCTCGGGCTTTCTTT
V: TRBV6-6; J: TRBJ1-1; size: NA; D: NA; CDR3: CASSWVSGDTEAFF; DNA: TGTGCCAGCAGCTGGGTGAGCGGAGACACTGAAGCTTTCTTT
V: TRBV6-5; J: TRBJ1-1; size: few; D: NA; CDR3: CASSLTVNTEAFF; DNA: TGTGCCAGCAGTCTGACAGTGAACACTGAAGCTTTCTTT
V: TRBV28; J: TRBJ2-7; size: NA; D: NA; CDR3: CASSHSDGSYEQYF; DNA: TGTGCCAGCAGCCACTCGGACGGGTCCTACGAGCAGTACTTC
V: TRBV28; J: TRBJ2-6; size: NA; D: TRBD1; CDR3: CASSPPGGTGANVLTF; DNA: TGTGCCAGCAGTCCACCAGGGGGAACTGGGGCCAACGTCCTGACTTTC
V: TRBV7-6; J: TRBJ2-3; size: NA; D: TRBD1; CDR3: CASSGGQKDRTDTQYF; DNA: TGTGCCAGCAGCGGGGGACAGAAGGATCGAACAGATACGCAGTATTTT
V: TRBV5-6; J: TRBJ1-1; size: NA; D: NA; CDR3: CASRFWNRGTPEAFF; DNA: TGTGCCAGCAGATTTTGGAATCGGGGGACCCCTGAAGCTTTCTTT
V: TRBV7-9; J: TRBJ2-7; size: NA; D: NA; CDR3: CASSRENRAEQYF; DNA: TGTGCCAGCAGCCGAGAGAACAGGGCAGAGCAGTACTTC
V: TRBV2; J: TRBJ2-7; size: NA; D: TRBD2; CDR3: CASSATSGTGEQYF; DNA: TGTGCCAGCAGTGCCACTAGCGGCACGGGGGAGCAGTACTTC
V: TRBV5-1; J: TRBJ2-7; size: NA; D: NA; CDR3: CASSLKPYEQYF; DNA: TGCGCCAGCAGCTTGAAGCCGTACGAGCAGTACTTC
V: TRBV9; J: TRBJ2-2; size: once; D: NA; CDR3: CASSPLTGELFF; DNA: TGTGCCAGCAGCCCCCTCACCGGGGAGCTGTTTTTT
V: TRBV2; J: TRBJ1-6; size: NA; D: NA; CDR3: CASSRKRTNSPLHF; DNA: TGTGCCAGCAGTCGGAAACGGACTAATTCACCCCTCCACTTT
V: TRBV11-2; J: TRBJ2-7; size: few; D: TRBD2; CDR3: CASSPTSGSSYEQYF; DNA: TGTGCCAGCAGCCCGACTAGCGGGAGTTCCTACGAGCAGTACTTC
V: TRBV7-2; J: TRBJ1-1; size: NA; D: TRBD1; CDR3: CASREDRGTEAFF; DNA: TGTGCCAGCAGAGAGGACAGGGGCACTGAAGCTTTCTTT
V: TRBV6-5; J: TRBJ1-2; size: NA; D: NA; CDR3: CASSFRPWTDYGYTF; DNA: TGTGCCAGCAGTTTCCGACCCTGGACGGACTATGGCTACACCTTC
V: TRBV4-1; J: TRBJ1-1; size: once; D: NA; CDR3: CASSQERSNTEAFF; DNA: TGCGCCAGCAGCCAAGAACGGTCTAACACTGAAGCTTTCTTT
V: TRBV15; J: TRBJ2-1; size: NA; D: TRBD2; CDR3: CATSRVDLAGGGREQFF; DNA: TGTGCCACCAGCAGAGTCGATTTAGCGGGAGGGGGCCGAGAGCAGTTCTTC
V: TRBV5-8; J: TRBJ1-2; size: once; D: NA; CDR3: CASSFRAFDYGYTF; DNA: TGTGCCAGCAGCTTTCGGGCTTTCGACTATGGCTACACCTTC
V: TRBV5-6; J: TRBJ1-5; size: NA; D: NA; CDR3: CASSLQGPDQPQHF; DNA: TGTGCCAGCAGCTTGCAGGGGCCCGATCAGCCCCAGCATTTT
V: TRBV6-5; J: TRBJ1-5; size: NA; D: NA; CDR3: CASSGGLGLNQPQHF; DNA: TGTGCCAGCAGTGGAGGACTGGGTCTCAATCAGCCCCAGCATTTT
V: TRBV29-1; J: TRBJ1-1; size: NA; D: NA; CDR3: CSGQQGLNTEAFF; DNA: TGCAGCGGACAACAGGGCTTGAACACTGAAGCTTTCTTT
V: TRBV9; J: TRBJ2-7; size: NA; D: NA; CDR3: CASSVVPGPTYEQYF; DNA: TGTGCCAGCAGCGTAGTACCGGGCCCCACCTACGAGCAGTACTTC
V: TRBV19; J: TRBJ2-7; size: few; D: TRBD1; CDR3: CASTLRGTGGVYEQYF; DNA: TGTGCCAGTACCCTCAGGGGGACAGGGGGTGTGTACGAGCAGTACTTC
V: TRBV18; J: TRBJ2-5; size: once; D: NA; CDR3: CASSTSTGPGSEQYF; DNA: TGTGCCAGCTCAACCTCGACTGGGCCTGGGTCTGAGCAGTACTTC
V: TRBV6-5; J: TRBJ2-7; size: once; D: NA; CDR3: CASSPEFTRDEQYF; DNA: TGTGCCAGCAGCCCCGAATTCACGAGGGACGAGCAGTACTTC
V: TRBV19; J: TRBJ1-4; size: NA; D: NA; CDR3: CASSPGFPNEKLFF; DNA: TGTGCCAGTAGTCCGGGGTTTCCCAATGAAAAACTGTTTTTT
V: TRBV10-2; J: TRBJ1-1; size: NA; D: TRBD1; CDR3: CASSDPGGNTEAFF; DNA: TGCGCCAGCAGCGACCCAGGGGGGAACACTGAAGCTTTCTTT
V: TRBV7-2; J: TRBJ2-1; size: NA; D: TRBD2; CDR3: CASSLGTSGRAHEQFF; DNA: TGTGCCAGCAGCCTCGGGACTAGCGGGAGGGCCCATGAGCAGTTCTTC